This paragraph covers one T cell receptor (beta chain) sequence. The data derive from a study of shared clonotypes between healthy human individuals. Sequencing was performed with immunoSEQ multiplex PCR; in TCRdb, only in-frame clones are kept and a portion is missing. The sample contains about 2.2 million clones, over 85% of which appear only once. In the naive CD8 group, cells lacked CD45RO and were positively selected for CCR7, so terminally differentiated effector memory CD45RA+ cells were left out. The V segment lost 8 bases and the J segment 1 base; nucleotides outside the gene matches: 4. The CDR3 consists of 13 residues. Germline loops: CDR1 MDHEN, CDR2 SYDVKM.

The chain uses TRBV28 and TRBJ2-7, with 8 positions matching TRBD2. Material for sequencing was naive CD8+ T cells from PBMCs. This TCR was recovered from a man younger than 35 in good health. Some clones in this sample may be carry-over from other donors' samples. CDR3 sequence: CASSQRESYEQYF. In DNA form, the CDR3 reads TGTGCCAGCTCCCAGCGGGAGTCCTACGAGCAGTACTTC.